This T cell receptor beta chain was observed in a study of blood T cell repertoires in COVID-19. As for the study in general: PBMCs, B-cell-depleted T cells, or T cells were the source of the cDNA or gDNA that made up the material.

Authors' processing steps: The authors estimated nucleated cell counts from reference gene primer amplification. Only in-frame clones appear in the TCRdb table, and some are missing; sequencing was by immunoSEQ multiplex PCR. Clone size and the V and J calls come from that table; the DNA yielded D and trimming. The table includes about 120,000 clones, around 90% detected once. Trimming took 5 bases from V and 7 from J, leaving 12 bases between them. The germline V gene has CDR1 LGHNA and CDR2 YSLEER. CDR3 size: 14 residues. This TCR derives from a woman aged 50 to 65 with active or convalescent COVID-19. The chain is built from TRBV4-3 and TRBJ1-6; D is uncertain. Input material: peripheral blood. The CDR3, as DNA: TGCGCCAGCAGCGGTCGACGGGAAAATTCACCCCTCCACTTT. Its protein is CASSGRRENSPLHF.